Presented here are 5 T cell receptor beta chains from one specimen sequenced in a study of glioma-infiltrating T cells. Amplification of TCR alpha and beta CDR3 regions from RNA used iRepertoire nested multiplex PCR. TCRdb called the multiplex PCR reads again in MiXCR, with one record for every CDR3 protein. The sample records approximately 90,000 distinct CDR3 sequences, about a quarter being singletons. The sequenced material came from glioma tissue, nonneoplastic brain tissue, or PBMCs (not recorded which). These receptors all come from a human donor with low-grade glioma or glioblastoma, undergoing nonglioma brain surgery, or in good health (not recorded which).

Notes on this clonotype: A junction boundary mismatches the germline segment, possibly from a read error. The chain links TRBV6-2 or TRBV6-3 to TRBJ1-1, with 9 bases fitting TRBD1. The germline V gene has CDR1 MNHEY and CDR2 SVGEGT. This CDR3 comprises 16 residues. The chain's CDR3 is CASRYTGTGKYTEDFF. CDR3 DNA sequence: TGTGCCAGCCGTTACACCGGGACAGGGAAGTACACTGAGGATTTCTTT.

This clonotype was recorded many times. This rearrangement joins TRBV6-1 to TRBJ2-1, with TRBD1 matching over 8 bases. The CDR3 sequence is 16 residues long. Germline trimming cut 5 bases from V and 2 bases from J; bases unmatched to any gene: 8. The V gene's germline CDR1 is MNHNS and CDR2 SASEGT. The CDR3 is CASSYRSGGPYNEQFF. In DNA form, the CDR3 reads TGTGCCAGCAGTTACAGATCAGGGGGCCCCTACAATGAGCAGTTCTTC.

In its sample, this clonotype was seen many times. The chain has TRBV2 and TRBJ1-5; no clear D. CDR3 length: 14 amino acids. Trimming removed 6 bases from V and 0 bases from J, with 9 bases in between. From germline, CDR1 is SNHLY and CDR2 FYNNEI. The CDR3 protein is CASSPQNSNQPQHF. The CDR3 DNA follows: TGTGCCAGCAGCCCACAGAATAGCAATCAGCCCCAGCATTTT.

This clonotype has at least ten counts. Here the CDR3 reads CASSHTGEGGYTF. As DNA, the CDR3 is TGTGCCAGCAGTCACACAGGGGAGGGTGGCTACACCTTC. This chain uses TRBV6-1 with TRBJ1-2; 7 bases align to TRBD1. Germline CDR1 and CDR2: MNHNS and SASEGT. The CDR3 runs 13 residues. J was trimmed by 7 bases and V by 5 bases; bases with no gene match: 7.

The chain couples TRBV29-1 to TRBJ2-1, with 9 positions matching TRBD1. The germline V gene has CDR1 SQVTM and CDR2 ANQGSEA. V trimming: 7 bases; J trimming: 10 bases; junction bases outside the gene matches: 14. The CDR3 covers 14 residues. CDR3 DNA sequence: TGCAGCGGTAGTGGGACAGGGAAGCCACGGGAGCAGTTCTTC. It codes for CSGSGTGKPREQFF.